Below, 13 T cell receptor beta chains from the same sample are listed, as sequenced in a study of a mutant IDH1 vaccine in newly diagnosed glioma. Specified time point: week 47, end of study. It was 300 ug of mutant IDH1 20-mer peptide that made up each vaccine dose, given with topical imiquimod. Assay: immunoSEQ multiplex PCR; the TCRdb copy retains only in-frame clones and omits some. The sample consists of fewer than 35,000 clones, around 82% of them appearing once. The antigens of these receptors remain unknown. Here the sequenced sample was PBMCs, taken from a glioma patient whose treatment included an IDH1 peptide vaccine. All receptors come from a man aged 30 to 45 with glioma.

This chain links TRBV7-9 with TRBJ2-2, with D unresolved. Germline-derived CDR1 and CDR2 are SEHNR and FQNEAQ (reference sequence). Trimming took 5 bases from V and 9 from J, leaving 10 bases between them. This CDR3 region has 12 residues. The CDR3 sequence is CASSPIIRELFF. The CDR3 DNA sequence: TGTGCCAGCAGCCCCATAATCCGGGAGCTGTTTTTT.

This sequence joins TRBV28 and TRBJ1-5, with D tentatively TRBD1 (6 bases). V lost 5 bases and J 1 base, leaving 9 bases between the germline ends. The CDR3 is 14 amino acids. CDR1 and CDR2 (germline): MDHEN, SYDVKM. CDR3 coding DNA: TGTGCCAGCAGTCCCAGGGGAAGCAATCAGCCCCAGCATTTT. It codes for CASSPRGSNQPQHF.

CDR3: CASSPIQWTGERTDTQYF. The CDR3, as DNA: TGTGCCAGCTCACCTATACAATGGACAGGGGAGCGAACAGATACGCAGTATTTT. The V gene is TRBV18, the J gene TRBJ2-3, with 9 bases aligning to TRBD1. Germline V gene data show CDR1 as KGHSH and CDR2 as LQKENI. V gave up 3 bases and J gave up 3 bases; unmatched junction bases: 13. The CDR3 totals 18 residues.

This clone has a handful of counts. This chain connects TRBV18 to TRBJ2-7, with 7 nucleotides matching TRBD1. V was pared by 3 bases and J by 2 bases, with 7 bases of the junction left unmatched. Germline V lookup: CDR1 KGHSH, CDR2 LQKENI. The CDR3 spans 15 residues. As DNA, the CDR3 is TGTGCCAGCTCACCGGGGCAGGGGGATACCTACGAGCAGTACTTC. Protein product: CASSPGQGDTYEQYF.

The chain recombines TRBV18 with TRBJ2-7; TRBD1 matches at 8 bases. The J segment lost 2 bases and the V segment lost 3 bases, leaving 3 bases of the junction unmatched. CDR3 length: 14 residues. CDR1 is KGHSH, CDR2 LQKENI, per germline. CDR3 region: CASSPGTGTYEQYF. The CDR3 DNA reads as TGTGCCAGCTCACCCGGGACAGGAACCTACGAGCAGTACTTC.

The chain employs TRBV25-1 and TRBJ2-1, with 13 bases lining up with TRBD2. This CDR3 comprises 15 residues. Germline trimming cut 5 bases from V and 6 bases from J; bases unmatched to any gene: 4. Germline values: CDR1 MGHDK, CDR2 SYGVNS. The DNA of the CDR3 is TGTGCCAGCAGTCCGGGACTAGCGGGAACCAATGAGCAGTTCTTC. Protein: CASSPGLAGTNEQFF. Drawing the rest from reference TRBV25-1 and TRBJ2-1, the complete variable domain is EADIYQTPRYLVIGTGKKITLECSQTMGHDKMYWYQQDPGMELHLIHYSYGVNSTEKGDLSSESTVSRIRTEHFPLTLESARPSHTSQYLCASSPGLAGTNEQFFGPGTRLTVL.

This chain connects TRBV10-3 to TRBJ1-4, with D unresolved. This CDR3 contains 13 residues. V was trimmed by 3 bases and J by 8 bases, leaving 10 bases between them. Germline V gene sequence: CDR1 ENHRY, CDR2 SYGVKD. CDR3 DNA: TGTGCCATCAGTGACAACGACGGGGAAAAACTGTTTTTT. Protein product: CAISDNDGEKLFF.

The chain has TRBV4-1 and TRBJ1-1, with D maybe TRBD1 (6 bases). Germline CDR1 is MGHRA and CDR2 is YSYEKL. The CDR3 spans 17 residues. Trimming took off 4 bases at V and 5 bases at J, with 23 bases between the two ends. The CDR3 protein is CASSLLELTGAGTEAFF. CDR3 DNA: TGCGCCAGCAGCCTACTCGAACTGACAGGAGCGGGAACTGAAGCTTTCTTT.

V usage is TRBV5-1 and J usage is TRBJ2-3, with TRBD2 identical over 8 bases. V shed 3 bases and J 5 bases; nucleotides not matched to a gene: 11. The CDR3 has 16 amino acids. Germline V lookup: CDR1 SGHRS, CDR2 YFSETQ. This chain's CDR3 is CASSWAAGGAQDTQYF. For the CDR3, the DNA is TGCGCCAGCAGCTGGGCGGCCGGGGGGGCCCAAGATACGCAGTATTTT.

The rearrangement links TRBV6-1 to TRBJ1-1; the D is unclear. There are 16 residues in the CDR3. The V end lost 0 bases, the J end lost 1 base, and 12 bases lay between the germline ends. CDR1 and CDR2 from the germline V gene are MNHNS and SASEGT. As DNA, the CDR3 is TGTGCCAGCAGTGAAGCGAGTGCACAGAGGAACACTGAAGCTTTCTTT. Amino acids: CASSEASAQRNTEAFF.

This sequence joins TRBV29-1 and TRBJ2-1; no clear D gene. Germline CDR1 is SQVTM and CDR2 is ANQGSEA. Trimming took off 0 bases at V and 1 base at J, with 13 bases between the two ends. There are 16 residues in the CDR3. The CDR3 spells CSVEDGRVASYNEQFF. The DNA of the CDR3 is TGCAGCGTTGAAGACGGAAGGGTAGCTTCCTACAATGAGCAGTTCTTC.

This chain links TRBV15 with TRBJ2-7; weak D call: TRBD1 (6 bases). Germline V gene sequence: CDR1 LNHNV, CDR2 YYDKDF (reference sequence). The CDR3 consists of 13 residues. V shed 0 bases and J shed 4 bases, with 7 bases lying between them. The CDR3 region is CATSRDQGYEQYF. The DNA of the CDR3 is TGTGCCACCAGCAGAGATCAGGGGTACGAGCAGTACTTC.

The CDR3 loop is CASSFGRSYNEQFF. The CDR3 DNA reads TGTGCCAGCAGCTTTGGACGTTCCTACAATGAGCAGTTCTTC. The chain carries TRBV11-2 and TRBJ2-1; D remains ambiguous. In germline, CDR1 is SGHAT, CDR2 FQNNGV. The V end was cut by 3 bases, the J end by 1 base, with 7 bases between. The CDR3 totals 14 residues.